The 19 T cell receptor beta chains below were found in one sample sequenced in a study of T cells after yellow fever vaccination (dated by TCRdb to between 2018 and 2021). Library preparation used 5' RACE. Sequencing instrument: Illumina HiSeq 2500. TCRdb's own reprocessing of the public reads used fastp at Q25 and MiXCR and kept productive beta chains. Merged by CDR3 protein, the rows form single entries marked with the most common genes and DNA. Across this sample there are about 85,000 distinct CDR3 sequences, with approximately 12% seen only once. The top ten clones comprise roughly 24% of the sample. The sample's treatment or condition, from its label and the paper: live attenuated yellow fever vaccine strain. Sequencing used CD8+ T cells not binding an NS4B(214-222) dextramer, sorted from PBMCs, obtained roughly 20 days after the first yellow fever vaccination. In the paper's terms, the cell subset or site label means: NS4B epitope dextramer-negative CD8 T cells. The receptors were sampled from a man aged 18-30 years who received the YFV17D yellow fever vaccine.

The rearrangement joins TRBV4-1 to TRBJ1-1, with 9 bases identical to TRBD1. This CDR3 is built from 17 residues. The germline CDR1 and CDR2 sequences are MGHRA and YSYEKL. The J segment lost 9 bases and the V segment lost 0 bases, leaving 14 bases of the junction unmatched. Here the CDR3 DNA reads TGCGCCAGCAGCCAAGATCCCACTCTGCAGGACAGGGGACAAGCTTTCTTT. Translated, it gives CASSQDPTLQDRGQAFF.

This clonotype is a singleton in its sample. V gene TRBV12-5 combines with J gene TRBJ1-1; no clear D. The V gene lost 3 bases and the J gene lost 8 bases, with 10 bases spanning the gap. Germline V gives CDR1 LGHNT, CDR2 FRNRAP. The CDR3 totals 12 residues. In nucleotides, the CDR3 is TGTGCTAGTGGTTTCCCTCAGATAGAAGCTTTCTTT. Protein product: CASGFPQIEAFF.

This clonotype was seen only a few times. This sequence joins TRBV2 and TRBJ1-1, with D hard to call. Germline V gene sequence: CDR1 SNHLY, CDR2 FYNNEI. V lost 5 bases, J lost 1 base, and 8 bases lay in between. The CDR3 covers 13 residues. CDR3 sequence (DNA): TGTGCCAGCAGTTACGGACCGAACACTGAAGCTTTCTTT. Its translation is CASSYGPNTEAFF.

In its sample, this clonotype was seen a few times. This rearrangement joins TRBV6-2 or TRBV6-3 to TRBJ2-1; 7 nucleotides align to TRBD2. Germline V gene sequence: CDR1 MNHEY, CDR2 SVGEGT. With V trimmed by 2 bases and J by 2 bases, 6 bases remained unmatched. The CDR3 is 16 amino acids. CDR3 nucleotides: TGTGCCAGCAGTTACAGCTGGGGGGGGACCTACAATGAGCAGTTCTTC. Its protein product is CASSYSWGGTYNEQFF.

V and J are TRBV4-1 and TRBJ2-3, with D maybe TRBD1 (5 bases). The CDR3 contains 16 residues. With 3 bases removed from V and 4 bases from J, the gap between germline ends came to 17 bases. Germline V lookup: CDR1 MGHRA, CDR2 YSYEKL. CDR3 protein: CASSHRVVGVADTQYF. CDR3 nucleotides: TGCGCCAGCAGCCACAGGGTTGTTGGGGTCGCAGATACGCAGTATTTT.

V and J are TRBV29-1 and TRBJ1-2; D remains unclear. The ends were cut back, 3 bases at V and 3 bases at J, with 5 bases in the middle. This CDR3 spans 11 amino acids. Germline loops: CDR1 SQVTM, CDR2 ANQGSEA. CDR3 region: CSVEEDYGYTF. DNA of the CDR3: TGCAGCGTTGAGGAGGACTATGGCTACACCTTC.

CDR3 DNA sequence: TGTGCCAGCTCCCCGGGGAACTACAATGAGCAGTTCTTC. The encoded protein is CASSPGNYNEQFF. The V call is TRBV7-8, the J call TRBJ2-1, with a weak D call TRBD2 (5 bases). This CDR3 comprises 13 residues. V was clipped by 8 bases and J by 3 bases, with 11 bases between them. Looked up from germline, CDR1 is SGHVS and CDR2 is FQNEAQ.

This clonotype has just a few counts. V gene TRBV6-2 or TRBV6-3 combines with J gene TRBJ2-1; 12 nucleotides match TRBD1. Germline CDR1 MNHEY, CDR2 SVGEGT. The CDR3 loop spans 14 amino acids. J was trimmed by 4 bases and V by 8 bases; bases with no gene match: 3. The CDR3 coding sequence is TGTGCCAGCGGGGGACAGGGGGCATACAATGAGCAGTTCTTC. It codes for CASGGQGAYNEQFF.

This clonotype turned up a few times. The genes are TRBV24-1 and TRBJ1-5; tentatively, D is TRBD1 (6 bases). The CDR3 has 13 amino acids. V was clipped by 0 bases and J by 9 bases, with 8 bases between them. CDR1 KGHDR and CDR2 SFDVKD come from the germline V gene. CDR3 DNA: TGTGCCACCAGTGATTTGGTAGGGGGGCCCCAGCATTTT. The encoded protein is CATSDLVGGPQHF.

The rearrangement uses TRBV24-1 and TRBJ2-1, with 11 bases fitting TRBD2. Losses at the gene ends were 4 bases for V and 4 bases for J; bases not matched to a gene: 5. Germline CDR1 reads KGHDR; CDR2 reads SFDVKD. This CDR3 is 16 amino acids long. DNA of the CDR3: TGTGCCACCAGTGAGGCTCTAGCGGGGGGTTACAATGAGCAGTTCTTC. Translating gives CATSEALAGGYNEQFF.

This clonotype was picked up a small number of times. This chain joins TRBV7-3 and TRBJ2-7; tentatively, D is TRBD1 (5 bases). V was clipped by 1 base and J by 6 bases, with 22 bases between them. The CDR3 is made up of 17 amino acids. Looked up from germline, CDR1 is SGHTA and CDR2 is FQGTGA. Here the CDR3 reads CASSLIRSGNRSSEQYV. As DNA, the CDR3 is TGTGCCAGCAGCTTAATACGGTCAGGGAATCGCTCAAGCGAGCAGTACGTC.

The V call is TRBV7-8, the J call TRBJ2-7; TRBD2 is a possible D gene (5 bases). Germline V CDR1 and CDR2: SGHVS, FQNEAQ. V was cut by 5 bases and J by 4 bases, with 9 bases left in between. The CDR3 sequence is 12 residues long. CDR3 nucleotide sequence: TGTGCCAGCAGCCACAGCGGATACGAGCAGTACGTC. Translating it yields CASSHSGYEQYV.

This clonotype was seen many times. The chain combines TRBV6-4 with TRBJ2-2, with 11 bases fitting TRBD2. The germline gives CDR1 MRHNA, CDR2 SNTAGT. V gave up 2 bases and J gave up 4 bases; unmatched junction bases: 0. There are 15 residues in the CDR3. This CDR3 reads CASSDTSGGTGELFF. The CDR3 nucleotides are TGTGCCAGCAGTGACACTAGCGGGGGCACCGGGGAGCTGTTTTTT.

This clonotype has only a few counts. J is TRBJ1-2 and V is TRBV4-3; D gene uncertain. Germline CDR1 and CDR2: LGHNA and YSLEER. Trimming pared 1 base from V and 4 bases from J, leaving 7 bases between. The CDR3 sequence is 13 residues long. CDR3 residues: CASSQGLSYGYTF. The CDR3 DNA follows: TGCGCCAGCAGCCAAGGTCTTTCCTATGGCTACACCTTC.

This sequence joins TRBV5-1 and TRBJ2-2, with TRBD1 matching 7 bases. J was trimmed by 3 bases and V by 2 bases; bases with no gene match: 4. The CDR3 consists of 15 residues. Germline V gene data show CDR1 as SGHRS and CDR2 as YFSETQ. This CDR3 reads CASSFRDSYTGELFF. DNA of the CDR3: TGCGCCAGCAGCTTCCGGGACAGCTACACCGGGGAGCTGTTTTTT.

This clonotype was seen more than once but under ten times. The V gene is TRBV5-5, the J gene TRBJ2-1; TRBD1 agrees at 9 bases. Trimming removed 5 bases from V and 5 bases from J; junction bases left unmatched: 17. This CDR3 region has 18 residues. The germline V gene encodes CDR1 SGHKS and CDR2 YYEKEE (reference sequence). CDR3 DNA: TGTGCCAGCAGTTACAGGGCCGGATCGGACAGGGGTAACAATGAGCAGTTCTTC. Encoded protein: CASSYRAGSDRGNNEQFF. The full variable domain, its missing parts supplied by reference TRBV5-5 and TRBJ2-1, is DAGVTQSPTHLIKTRGQQVTLRCSPISGHKSVSWYQQVLGQGPQFIFQYYEKEERGRGNFPDRFSARQFPNYSSELNVNALLLGDSALYLCASSYRAGSDRGNNEQFFGPGTRLTVL.

This chain uses TRBV12-3 or TRBV12-4 with TRBJ1-2; perhaps TRBD1 as D (5 bases). V was trimmed by 5 bases and J by 8 bases, leaving 18 bases between them. This CDR3 is 14 amino acids long. The CDR3 here is CASSAQIGDRGYTF. The CDR3 nucleotides read TGTGCCAGCAGTGCTCAGATAGGGGATAGAGGCTACACCTTC.

The chain employs TRBV15 and TRBJ2-2; 7 positions agree with TRBD1. The J segment lost 4 bases and the V segment lost 6 bases, leaving 8 bases of the junction unmatched. Germline V lookup: CDR1 LNHNV, CDR2 YYDKDF (reference sequence). The CDR3 extends over 15 amino acids. The DNA of the CDR3 is TGTGCCACCAGAATACAGGGGTTCCCCACCGGGGAGCTGTTTTTT. It specifies CATRIQGFPTGELFF.

The sample holds a few counts of this clonotype. This rearrangement joins TRBV21-1 to TRBJ2-2. TRBV21-1 is an annotated pseudogene. This CDR3 is built from 13 residues. CDR3 sequence: CAGTTIEAGELFF. CDR3 DNA: TGTGCCGGTACTACTATAGAGGCCGGGGAGCTGTTTTTT.